This T cell receptor (beta chain) emerged from a study of blood T cell repertoires in COVID-19. Study-wide background: Spain, Italy and the United States supplied samples that represented acute and convalescent COVID-19. Sample material is recorded as cDNA or gDNA derived from T cells, B-cell-depleted T cells, or PBMCs.

Those who participated ranged in age from roughly 18 to 89 years and resided in approximately 26 US areas. The assay was immunoSEQ multiplex PCR, and TCRdb's table has in-frame clones only and misses some. The sample holds more than 350,000 clones, about 83% seen once. This clone was observed a handful of times. The length of the CDR3 is 17 residues. Germline CDR1 reads SNHLY; CDR2 reads FYNNEI. V was clipped by 1 base and J by 0 bases; unmatched bases: 7. This chain uses TRBV2 with TRBJ2-3, with TRBD2 identical over 7 bases. The specimen was PBMCs or T cells enriched from blood (not recorded which). This receptor was taken from a woman aged 50 to 60 who had recovered from COVID-19. In DNA, the CDR3 is TGTGCCAGCAGTGAAGAGGAGGGCGGGGGAAGCACAGATACGCAGTATTTT. Translation gives CASSEEEGGGSTDTQYF.